This TCR beta chain was sequenced during a study of identical twins (dated by TCRdb to the mid-2010s). About the full investigation: TCR alpha and beta repertoires from monozygotic twins, unrelated adults of various ages and cord blood were deep-sequenced to test whether fetal clonotypes persist. Replicate twin experiments were performed at different times using different library preparation protocols to rule out contamination. The full study reports these points: Fewer insertions were carried by abundant cord blood beta clonotypes, a similar but weaker trend appeared in young adult naive repertoires, and no such trend appeared in memory repertoires. Invariant T cells such as MAIT and iNKT could partly confound zero-insertion analyses, although diverse VJ usage argued against such confounding for most clonotypes. In monozygotic twins, out-of-frame TCR alpha sharing was systematically underestimated by recombination models, although the models agreed with sharing between unrelated individuals. Compared with coincidental sharing between unrelated individuals, out-of-frame TCR alpha sequences shared between twins had an excess of sequences with low generation probability. Because the same donors could not be followed over many years, the conclusions relied on cross-sectional statistical analysis. In beta out-of-frame sequences, excess twin sharing was weaker, because having fewer shared sequences lowered the signal-to-noise ratio.

The germline V gene supplies CDR1 MDHEN and CDR2 SYDVKM. V loses 4 bases, J loses 8 bases, and the germline ends lie 20 bases apart. The CDR3 runs 16 residues from the cysteine to the phenylalanine. Only the CDR3 DNA stays, 48 bases, in frame from base 1. Ten or more counts support this clonotype. Its target antigen remains unknown. Within one base of it there is no much larger clone, and no base qualities were kept. The library came from 5' RACE. For sequencing, an Illumina HiSeq 2000 was employed. Template switching added a universal primer binding site, and the final cDNA carried a unique molecular identifier that allowed TCR cDNA molecules to be counted accurately. Specific primers in the conserved constant-segment region were used to synthesize first-strand cDNA for TCR alpha and beta chains. To control for contamination, every cDNA library carried two barcodes: a SMART-Mk sample barcode plus Illumina barcodes. Two successive PCR steps introduced TruSeq adapter sequences along with Illumina sample barcodes. The Illumina HiSeq platform was used with custom primers to sequence TCR alpha and beta cDNA libraries. Processing in the source paper ran as follows. Unique molecular identifiers were extracted from raw reads with MiGEC, and CDR3 positions were determined with MiXCR. For each individual, recombination models were inferred using an EM algorithm with the repgenHMM and IGoR tools. The tcR package in R was used for shared clonotype analysis, with sharing normalized by the product of cloneset sizes. To study raw recombination without the effects of thymic and clonal selection, out-of-frame nonproductive sequences were analyzed. TCRdb redid the processing of the public reads, applying fastp at Q25 and MiXCR, and retained in-frame beta chains. Rows matching on CDR3 protein sequence are summarized as one entry with the most common DNA and genes. These V and J calls are TCRdb output, not the study's own analysis. The sample has around 650,000 distinct CDR3 sequences on record, 7% to 7.5% of them singletons. The ten largest make up roughly 1.6% of the sample.

All donors were healthy Caucasians. Three pairs of female monozygotic twins, all aged about 18 to 29 years, were included in the twin cohort. The RNA used for TCR libraries was isolated from peripheral blood mononuclear cells. These data were likewise used in another study, on yellow fever vaccine responses in identical twins. The other study reports the following: The T cell response to vaccination in identical twins was reported by the authors to appear partly convergent and partly personalized. In identical twins, the study followed T cell clones that responded to the vaccine with precision.

The receptor comes from a woman under 30 in good health. The sample taken for sequencing was PBMCs. Rearrangement joined TRBV28 to TRBJ1-4, with the D gene not confidently named. This receptor has the CDR3 CASSYQQPLSVEKLFF. Read as DNA, the sequence is TGTGCCAGCAGTTATCAACAGCCACTAAGCGTAGAAAAACTGTTTTTT.